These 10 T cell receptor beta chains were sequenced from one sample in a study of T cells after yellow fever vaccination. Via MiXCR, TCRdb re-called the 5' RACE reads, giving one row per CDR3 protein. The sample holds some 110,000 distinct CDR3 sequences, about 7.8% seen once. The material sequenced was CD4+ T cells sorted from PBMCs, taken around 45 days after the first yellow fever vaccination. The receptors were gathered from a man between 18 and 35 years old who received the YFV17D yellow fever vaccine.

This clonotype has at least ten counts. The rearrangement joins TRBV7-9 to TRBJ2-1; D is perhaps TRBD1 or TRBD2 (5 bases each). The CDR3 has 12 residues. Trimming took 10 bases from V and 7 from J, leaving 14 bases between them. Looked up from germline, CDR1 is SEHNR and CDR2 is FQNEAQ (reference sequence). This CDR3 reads CATGIGANEQFF. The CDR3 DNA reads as TGTGCCACCGGGATAGGGGCGAATGAGCAGTTCTTC.

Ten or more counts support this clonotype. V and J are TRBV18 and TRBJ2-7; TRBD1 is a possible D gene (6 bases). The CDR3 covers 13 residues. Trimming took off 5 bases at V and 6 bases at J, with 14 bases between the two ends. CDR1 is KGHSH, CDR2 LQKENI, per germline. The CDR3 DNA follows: TGTGCCAGCTCAAGATCGGACAGTTCCGAGCAGTACGTC. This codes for CASSRSDSSEQYV.

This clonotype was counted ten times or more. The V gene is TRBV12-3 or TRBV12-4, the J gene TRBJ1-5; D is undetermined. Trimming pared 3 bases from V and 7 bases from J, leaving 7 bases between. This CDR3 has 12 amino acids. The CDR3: CASSFQQQPQHF. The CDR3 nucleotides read TGTGCCAGCAGTTTCCAGCAACAGCCCCAGCATTTT.

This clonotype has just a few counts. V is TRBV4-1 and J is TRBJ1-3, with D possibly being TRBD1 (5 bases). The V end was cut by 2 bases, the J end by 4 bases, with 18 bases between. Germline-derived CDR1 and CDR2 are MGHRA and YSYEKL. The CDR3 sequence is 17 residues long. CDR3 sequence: CASSQSLGREKGNTIYF. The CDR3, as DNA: TGCGCCAGCAGCCAATCTTTGGGCAGGGAAAAAGGAAACACCATATATTTT.

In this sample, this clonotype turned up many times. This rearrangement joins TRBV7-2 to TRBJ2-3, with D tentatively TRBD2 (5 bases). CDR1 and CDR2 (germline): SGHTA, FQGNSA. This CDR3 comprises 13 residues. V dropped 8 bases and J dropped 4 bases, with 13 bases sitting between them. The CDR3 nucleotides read TGTGCCAGCGCCGCACACGGGGCAGATACGCAGTATTTT. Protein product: CASAAHGADTQYF.

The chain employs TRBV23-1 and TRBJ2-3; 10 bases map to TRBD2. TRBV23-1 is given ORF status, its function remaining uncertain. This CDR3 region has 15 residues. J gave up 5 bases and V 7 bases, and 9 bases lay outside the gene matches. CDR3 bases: TGCGCCAGCACTGGGGGACTAGCGACCAGAGATACGCAGTATTTT. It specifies CASTGGLATRDTQYF.

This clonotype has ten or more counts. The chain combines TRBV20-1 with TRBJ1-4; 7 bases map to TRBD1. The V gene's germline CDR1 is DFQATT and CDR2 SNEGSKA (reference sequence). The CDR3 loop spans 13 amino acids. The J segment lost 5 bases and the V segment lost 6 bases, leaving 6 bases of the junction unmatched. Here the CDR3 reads CSARRGLNEKLFF. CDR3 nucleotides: TGCAGTGCCAGAAGGGGGCTGAATGAAAAACTGTTTTTT.

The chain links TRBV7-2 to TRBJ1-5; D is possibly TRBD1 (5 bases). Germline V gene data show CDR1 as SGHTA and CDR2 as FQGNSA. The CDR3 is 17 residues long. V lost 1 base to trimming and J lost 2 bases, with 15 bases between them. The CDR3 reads CASSLVPGGIGNQPQHF. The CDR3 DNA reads TGTGCCAGCAGCTTAGTCCCGGGGGGGATTGGCAATCAGCCCCAGCATTTT.

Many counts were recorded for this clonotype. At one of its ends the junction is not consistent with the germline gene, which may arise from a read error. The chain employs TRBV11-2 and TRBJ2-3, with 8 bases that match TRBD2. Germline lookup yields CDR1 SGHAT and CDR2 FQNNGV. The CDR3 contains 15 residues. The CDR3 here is CASSPQLAGTNTQYF. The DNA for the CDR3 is TGTGCCAGCAGCCCCCAGCTAGCGGGCACAAATACGCAGTATTTT.

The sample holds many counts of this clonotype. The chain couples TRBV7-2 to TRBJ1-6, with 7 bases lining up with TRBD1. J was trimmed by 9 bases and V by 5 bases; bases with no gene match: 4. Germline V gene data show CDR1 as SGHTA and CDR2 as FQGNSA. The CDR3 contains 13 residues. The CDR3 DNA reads TGTGCCAGCAGCACAGGGGAAGGTTCACCCCTCCACTTT. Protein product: CASSTGEGSPLHF. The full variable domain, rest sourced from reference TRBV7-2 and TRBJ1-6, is GAGVSQSPSNKVTEKGKDVELRCDPISGHTALYWYRQSLGQGLEFLIYFQGNSAPDKSGLPSDRFSAERTGGSVSTLTIQRTQQEDSAVYLCASSTGEGSPLHFGNGTRLTVT.